This T cell receptor beta chain was sequenced in a study of beta chain features in type 1 diabetes. Study-wide results and limits: Within the patient group, naive, central memory and Treg TCRB repertoires appeared more similar to each other than within healthy donors. A definitive answer on HLA type influencing TCRB rearrangement was not reached here. Whatever favoring of shorter templates PCR might show would apply equally to patients and controls. There was a moderate but significant shortening of TCRB CDR3s in all four CD4+ subsets of Type 1 diabetes patients.

The ends lost 7 bases at V and 4 bases at J; junction bases unmatched: 9. This CDR3 comprises 15 residues. Germline V gene sequence: CDR1 LNHDA, CDR2 SQIVND (reference sequence). Investigators reverse transcribed all isolated RNA, so they sequenced expressed TCRB transcripts. The repertoire was sequenced with immunoSEQ multiplex PCR; TCRdb's copy has only in-frame clones and lacks some. Found here are roughly 330,000 clones, approximately 13% of them singletons; the top ten hold around 0.016%. Staining for CD45RO/CCR7/CD25/CD127/CD95/CD27 allowed sorting of CD4+ naive, central memory, regulatory and stem cell-like memory cells. As for this clone: The target antigen is unknown.

This receptor was identified in a woman younger than 35 with type 1 diabetes. The chain links TRBV19 to TRBJ1-5, with 8 bases identical to TRBD1. Sequencing used naive CD4+ T cells from blood. The CDR3 region has the DNA TGTGCCAGTACCAGGACAGGGACTCCGAATCAGCCCCAGCATTTT. The encoded protein is CASTRTGTPNQPQHF. Full variable domain (rest looked up from reference TRBV19 and TRBJ1-5): DGGITQSPKYLFRKEGQNVTLSCEQNLNHDAMYWYRQDPGQGLRLIYYSQIVNDFQKGDIAEGYSVSREKKESFPLTVTSAQKNPTAFYLCASTRTGTPNQPQHFGDGTRLSIL.